This T cell receptor beta chain comes out of a study of technical replicates of blood from a few donors. Trimming cost V 4 bases and J 2 bases, with 16 bases left between them. CDR1 is SGDLS and CDR2 is YYNGEE in the germline V gene. This CDR3 has 15 amino acids. Only in-frame clones appear in the TCRdb table, and some are missing; sequencing was by immunoSEQ multiplex PCR. The sample has tens of thousands of clones, approximately 95% seen once. This clone was counted a single time. This clonotype was obtained from a human donor in good health. Sequenced sample: T cells isolated from PBMCs. The chain couples TRBV9 to TRBJ2-7, with a possible D match to TRBD2 (6 bases). The CDR3 loop reads CASSSSLEGPYEQYF. The CDR3 DNA reads as TGTGCCAGCAGCTCCAGCTTGGAGGGGCCCTACGAGCAGTACTTC.